These T cell receptor beta chains were read from a single sample in a study of shared T cell receptors in the human thymus. Here immunoSEQ multiplex PCR was the method, and the copy in TCRdb shows in-frame clones only, minus some. There are about 540,000 clones in the sample; approximately 80% occur only once, and about 0.012% lies in the top ten. These sequences were also reported in another study, on human thymus T cells.

Material for sequencing was thymocytes. The receptors come from a boy under two years old with a congenital heart defect. Both conserved end residues are part of each CDR3. Fields, in order: J gene, clone size, D gene, V gene, CDR3 DNA, CDR3 protein. A D gene is named only where the DNA matches it firmly. A clone size is listed for some rows: how often the clone was seen (once, few, many), or a class if it is expanded.

TRBJ2-7 . TRBD1 TRBV5-6 TGTGCCAGCAGCTTGGGGCAGGGGGCCTCCGAGCAGTACTTC CASSLGQGASEQYF
TRBJ2-7 . . TRBV12-5 TGTGCTAGTGGTCCGAAGGGGGGGGCGAAGGAGGTAGGAACAGGACCCTACGAGCAGTACTTC CASGPKGGAKEVGTGPYEQYF
TRBJ2-1 once . TRBV28 TGTGCCAGCAGTTTTAGGCTAGCGCGCGCTATTGAGTACAATGAGCAGTTCTTC CASSFRLARAIEYNEQFF
TRBJ2-7 . TRBD2 TRBV13 TGTGCCAGCAGCCACCGGCTGACTAGCGCCTCCTACGAGCAGTACTTC CASSHRLTSASYEQYF
TRBJ1-4 few . TRBV19 TGTGCCAGTAGTAGCGGGAATGAAAAACTGTTTTTT CASSSGNEKLFF
TRBJ2-3 few . TRBV5-6 TGTGCCAGCAGCTCGAGGACAGATTCCACAGATACGCAGTATTTT CASSSRTDSTDTQYF
TRBJ1-3 . . TRBV27 TGTGCCAGCAGTTTATTAAGACCGACAGACTCTGGAAACACCATATATTTT CASSLLRPTDSGNTIYF
TRBJ1-2 . . TRBV27 TGTGCCAGCAGTTTAAAGGGGAAGACGATTACTAACTATGGCTACACCTTC CASSLKGKTITNYGYTF
TRBJ2-1 . . TRBV14 TGTGCCAGCAGCCAAGAGACAGTCAATGAGCAGTTCTTC CASSQETVNEQFF
TRBJ2-1 few TRBD2 TRBV30 TGTGCCTGGAGTAGCCCCGGGACTAGCGGGAGTAAAGCGTACAATGAGCAGTTCTTC CAWSSPGTSGSKAYNEQFF
TRBJ2-7 . TRBD1 TRBV12-5 TGTGCTAGTGGTTTGGTAAAGGGACAGGGGGTGTACGAGCAGTACTTC CASGLVKGQGVYEQYF
TRBJ2-7 few TRBD2 TRBV10-3 TGTGCCATCTCGACTAGCGAGTTCGAGCAGTACTTC CAISTSEFEQYF
TRBJ1-1 . . TRBV6-1 TGTGCCAGCAGCCCAAACCCGGGGTTCGGCGACGCTTTCTTT CASSPNPGFGDAFF
TRBJ2-5 . TRBD1 TRBV7-2 TGTGCCAGCAGCTACCCGGACAGGGAAGAGACCCAGTACTTC CASSYPDREETQYF
TRBJ2-7 . . TRBV18 TGTGCCAGCTCATCTAACCAGGGCTACGAGCAGTACTTC CASSSNQGYEQYF
TRBJ2-7 . . TRBV9 TGTGCCAGCAGCGTGAGGTACGAGCAGTACTTC CASSVRYEQYF
TRBJ2-3 . . TRBV11-2 TGTGCCAGCAGCCGACAGATCACAGATACGCAGTATTTT CASSRQITDTQYF
TRBJ2-1 . . TRBV27 TGTGCCAGCAGTCACTCCTACAATGAGCAGTTCTTC CASSHSYNEQFF
TRBJ2-7 . TRBD2 TRBV2 TGTGCCAGCAGTCTGTCCGGGGGGTTCCTCTCCTACGAGCAGTACTTC CASSLSGGFLSYEQYF
TRBJ2-2 . . TRBV13 TGTGCCAGCAGCTTGGCAGGGTGGCCCGGGGAGCTGTTTTTT CASSLAGWPGELFF
TRBJ2-1 . . TRBV30 TGTGCCTGGAGAAAACAGATGACGCTGAGCTCCTACAATGAGCAGTTCTTC CAWRKQMTLSSYNEQFF
TRBJ2-7 . TRBD2 TRBV9 TGTGCCAGCAGCGTAGCAGAATCAGCGGGAGGGCCCTACGAGCAGTACTTC CASSVAESAGGPYEQYF
TRBJ2-3 few TRBD1 TRBV27 TGTGCCAGCAGTGACACAGGGGTCCTCCGGGGAGATACGCAGTATTTT CASSDTGVLRGDTQYF